This T cell receptor beta chain was observed in a study of T cells in women clearing cervical HPV infection. As for the study in general: For cases, blood was sampled a median about 160 days after lesion detection, interquartile range roughly 80 to 200 days.

Measured with immunoSEQ multiplex PCR; TCRdb has only the in-frame clones, and not every one. The repertoire table contains just under 35,000 clones. The CDR3 length is 13 residues. V gave up 3 bases and J gave up 3 bases, with 9 bases separating them. Germline CDR1 and CDR2: DFQATT and SNEGSKA (reference sequence). Concerning this clone itself: The missing CDR3 end, 3 residues past where the read stops, is filled in from the germline J gene.

The TCR comes from a woman between 18 and 70 years old with a cervical HPV16 infection that either progressed to CIN3+ or cleared (not recorded which). The gene calls are TRBV20-1 and TRBJ1-5; D unresolved. The sequenced sample consisted of blood buffy coat. CDR3: CSASGSPNQPQHF. The covered CDR3 bases are TGCAGTGCTAGTGGCAGTCCCAATCAGCCC.